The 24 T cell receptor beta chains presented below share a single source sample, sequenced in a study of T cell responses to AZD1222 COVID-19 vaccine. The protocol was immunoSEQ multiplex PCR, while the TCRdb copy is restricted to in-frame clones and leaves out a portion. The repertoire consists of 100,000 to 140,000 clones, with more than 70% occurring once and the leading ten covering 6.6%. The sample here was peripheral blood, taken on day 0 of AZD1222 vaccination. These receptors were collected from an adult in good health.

CDR3 protein: CASSLGPGAGETQYF. Here the CDR3 DNA reads TGCGCCAGCAGCTTGGGGCCAGGGGCTGGTGAGACCCAGTACTTC. V usage is TRBV5-1 and J usage is TRBJ2-5, with D tentatively TRBD1 (6 bases). This CDR3 spans 15 amino acids. Germline V gene data show CDR1 as SGHRS and CDR2 as YFSETQ. V lost 0 bases, J lost 5 bases, and 14 bases lay in between.

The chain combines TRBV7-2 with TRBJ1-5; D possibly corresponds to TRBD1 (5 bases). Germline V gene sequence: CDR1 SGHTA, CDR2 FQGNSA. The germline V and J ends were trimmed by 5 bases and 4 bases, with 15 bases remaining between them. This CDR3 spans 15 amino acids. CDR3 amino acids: CASSAQGRGNQPQHF. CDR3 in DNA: TGTGCCAGCAGCGCTCAGGGAAGGGGTAATCAGCCCCAGCATTTT. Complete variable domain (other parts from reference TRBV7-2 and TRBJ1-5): GAGVSQSPSNKVTEKGKDVELRCDPISGHTALYWYRQSLGQGLEFLIYFQGNSAPDKSGLPSDRFSAERTGGSVSTLTIQRTQQEDSAVYLCASSAQGRGNQPQHFGDGTRLSIL.

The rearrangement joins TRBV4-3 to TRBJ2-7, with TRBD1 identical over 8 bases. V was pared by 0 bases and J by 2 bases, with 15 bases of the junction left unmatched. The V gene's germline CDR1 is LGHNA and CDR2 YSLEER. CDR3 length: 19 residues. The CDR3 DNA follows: TGCGCCAGCAGCCAAGATTTTCATAGCCGAGGGGACAGGACCTACGAGCAGTACTTC. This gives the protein CASSQDFHSRGDRTYEQYF.

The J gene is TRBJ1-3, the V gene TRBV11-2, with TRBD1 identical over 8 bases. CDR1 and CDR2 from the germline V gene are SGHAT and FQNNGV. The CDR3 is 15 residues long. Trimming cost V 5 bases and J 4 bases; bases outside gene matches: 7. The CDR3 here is CASSARQGLGNTIYF. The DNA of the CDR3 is TGTGCCAGCAGCGCAAGACAGGGGCTCGGAAACACCATATATTTT.

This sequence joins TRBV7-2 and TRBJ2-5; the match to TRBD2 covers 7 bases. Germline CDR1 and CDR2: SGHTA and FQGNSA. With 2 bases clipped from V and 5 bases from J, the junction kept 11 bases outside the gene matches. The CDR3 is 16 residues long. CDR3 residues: CASSLRGGAGAETQYF. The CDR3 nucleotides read TGTGCCAGCAGCTTACGGGGCGGGGCGGGAGCTGAGACCCAGTACTTC.

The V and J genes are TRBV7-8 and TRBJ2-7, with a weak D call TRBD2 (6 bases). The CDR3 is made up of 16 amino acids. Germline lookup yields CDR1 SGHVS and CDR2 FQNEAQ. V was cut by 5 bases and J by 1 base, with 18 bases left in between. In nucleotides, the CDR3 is TGTGCCAGCAGCCCCGTGGCGGGAAGCGGGTCCTACGAGCAGTACTTC. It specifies CASSPVAGSGSYEQYF.

CDR3 nucleotides: TGTGCCAGAAGCTTCCGGGGCCTTACTGAAGCTTTCTTT. Translation gives CARSFRGLTEAFF. The chain carries TRBV5-3 and TRBJ1-1; tentative D call: TRBD1 (5 bases). TRBV5-3 is an open reading frame whose function is uncertain. CDR3 length: 13 amino acids. The V gene lost 2 bases and the J gene lost 5 bases, with 10 bases spanning the gap.

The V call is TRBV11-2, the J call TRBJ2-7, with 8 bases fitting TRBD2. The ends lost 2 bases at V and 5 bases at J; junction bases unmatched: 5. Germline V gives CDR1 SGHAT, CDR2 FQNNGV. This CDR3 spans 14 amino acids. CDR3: CASSLRLAFNEQYF. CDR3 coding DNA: TGTGCCAGCAGCTTAAGACTAGCGTTCAACGAGCAGTACTTC.

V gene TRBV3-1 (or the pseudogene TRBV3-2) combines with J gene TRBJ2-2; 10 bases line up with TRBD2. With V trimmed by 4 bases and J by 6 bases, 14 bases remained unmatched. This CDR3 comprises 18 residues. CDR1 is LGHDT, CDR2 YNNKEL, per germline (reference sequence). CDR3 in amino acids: CASSPYKTGTSVPGELFF. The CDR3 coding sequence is TGTGCCAGCAGCCCATATAAGACCGGGACTAGCGTGCCCGGGGAGCTGTTTTTT.

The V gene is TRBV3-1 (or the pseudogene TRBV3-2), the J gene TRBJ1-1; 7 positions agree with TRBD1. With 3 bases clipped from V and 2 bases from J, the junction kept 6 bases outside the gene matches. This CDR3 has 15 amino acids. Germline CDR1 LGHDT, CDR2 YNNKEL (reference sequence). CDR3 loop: CASSQVRTGNTEAFF. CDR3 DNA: TGTGCCAGCAGCCAGGTTAGGACAGGAAACACTGAAGCTTTCTTT.

Written as DNA, the CDR3 is TGCGCCAGCAGCCCCTCTACTAGCGGGAGGGGGGCAGATACGCAGTATTTT. Its protein product is CASSPSTSGRGADTQYF. The chain links TRBV5-1 to TRBJ2-3, with 13 bases that match TRBD2. Trimming removed 4 bases from V and 4 bases from J; junction bases left unmatched: 9. CDR1 and CDR2 from the germline V gene are SGHRS and YFSETQ. This CDR3 region has 17 residues.

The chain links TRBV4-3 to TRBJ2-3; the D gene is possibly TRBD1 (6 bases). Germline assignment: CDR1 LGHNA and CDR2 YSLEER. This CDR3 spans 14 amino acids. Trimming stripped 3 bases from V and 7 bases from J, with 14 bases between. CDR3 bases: TGCGCCAGCAGCCAGATGGACAGTATGAATACGCAGTATTTT. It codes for CASSQMDSMNTQYF.

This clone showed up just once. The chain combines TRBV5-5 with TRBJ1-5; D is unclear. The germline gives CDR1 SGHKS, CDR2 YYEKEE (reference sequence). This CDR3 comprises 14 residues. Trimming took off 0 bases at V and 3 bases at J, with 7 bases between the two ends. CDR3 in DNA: TGTGCCAGCAGCTTGGTTCCTTACAATCAGCCCCAGCATTTT. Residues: CASSLVPYNQPQHF.

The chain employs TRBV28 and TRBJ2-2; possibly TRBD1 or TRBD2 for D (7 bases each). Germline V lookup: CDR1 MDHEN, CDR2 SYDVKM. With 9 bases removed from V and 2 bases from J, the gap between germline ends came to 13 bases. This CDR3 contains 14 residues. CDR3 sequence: CASSGGANTGELFF. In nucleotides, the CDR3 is TGTGCCAGTTCAGGGGGGGCCAACACCGGGGAGCTGTTTTTT.

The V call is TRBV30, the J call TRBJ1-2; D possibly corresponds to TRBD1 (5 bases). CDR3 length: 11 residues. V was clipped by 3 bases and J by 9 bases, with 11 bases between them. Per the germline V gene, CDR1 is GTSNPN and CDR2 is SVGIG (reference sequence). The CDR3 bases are TGTGCCTGGAGGGCAGGGTGGCGCTACACCTTC. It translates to CAWRAGWRYTF.

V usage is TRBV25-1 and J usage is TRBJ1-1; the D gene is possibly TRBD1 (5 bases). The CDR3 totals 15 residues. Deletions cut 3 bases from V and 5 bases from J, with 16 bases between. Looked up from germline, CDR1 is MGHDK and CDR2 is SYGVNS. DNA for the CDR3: TGTGCCAGCAGTGACCGGGTGTCGGGGGGAACTGAAGCTTTCTTT. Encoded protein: CASSDRVSGGTEAFF. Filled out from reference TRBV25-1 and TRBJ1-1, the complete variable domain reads EADIYQTPRYLVIGTGKKITLECSQTMGHDKMYWYQQDPGMELHLIHYSYGVNSTEKGDLSSESTVSRIRTEHFPLTLESARPSHTSQYLCASSDRVSGGTEAFFGQGTRLTVV.

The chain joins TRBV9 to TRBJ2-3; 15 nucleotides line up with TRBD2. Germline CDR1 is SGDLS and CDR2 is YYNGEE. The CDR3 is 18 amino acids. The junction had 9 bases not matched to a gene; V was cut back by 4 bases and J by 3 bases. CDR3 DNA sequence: TGTGCCAGCAGCCCCTGGACTAGCGGGAGGGCCCGGACAGATACGCAGTATTTT. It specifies CASSPWTSGRARTDTQYF.

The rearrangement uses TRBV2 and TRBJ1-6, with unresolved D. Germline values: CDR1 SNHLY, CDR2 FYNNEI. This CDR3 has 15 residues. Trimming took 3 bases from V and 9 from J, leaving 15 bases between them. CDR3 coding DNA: TGTGCCAGCAGTGATTCGGGAAGGGAAAGTTCACCCCTCCACTTT. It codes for CASSDSGRESSPLHF.

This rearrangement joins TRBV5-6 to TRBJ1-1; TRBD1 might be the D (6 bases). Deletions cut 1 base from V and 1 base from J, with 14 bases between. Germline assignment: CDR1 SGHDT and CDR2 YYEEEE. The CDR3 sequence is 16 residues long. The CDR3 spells CASSLWGRRSNTEAFF. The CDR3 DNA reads TGTGCCAGCAGCTTGTGGGGGCGGCGGTCGAACACTGAAGCTTTCTTT. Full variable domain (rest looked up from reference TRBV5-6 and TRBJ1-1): DAGVTQSPTHLIKTRGQQVTLRCSPKSGHDTVSWYQQALGQGPQFIFQYYEEEERQRGNFPDRFSGHQFPNYSSELNVNALLLGDSALYLCASSLWGRRSNTEAFFGQGTRLTVV.

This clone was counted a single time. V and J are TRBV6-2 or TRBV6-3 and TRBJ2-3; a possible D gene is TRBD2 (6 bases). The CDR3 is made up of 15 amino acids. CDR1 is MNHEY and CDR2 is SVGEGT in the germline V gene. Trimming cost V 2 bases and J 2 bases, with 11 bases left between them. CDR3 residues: CASSYGRGPTDTQYF. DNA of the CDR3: TGTGCCAGCAGTTACGGGCGGGGCCCCACAGATACGCAGTATTTT.

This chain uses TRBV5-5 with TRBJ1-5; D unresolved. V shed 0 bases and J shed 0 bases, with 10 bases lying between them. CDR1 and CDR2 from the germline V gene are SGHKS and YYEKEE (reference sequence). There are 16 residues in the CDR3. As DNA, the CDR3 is TGTGCCAGCAGCTTGGGGGCCAGCTATAGCAATCAGCCCCAGCATTTT. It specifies CASSLGASYSNQPQHF.

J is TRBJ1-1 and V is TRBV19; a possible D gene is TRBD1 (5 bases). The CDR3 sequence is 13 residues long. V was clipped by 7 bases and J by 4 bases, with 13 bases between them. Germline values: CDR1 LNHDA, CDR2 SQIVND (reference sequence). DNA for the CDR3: TGTGCCAGTACCGCGGCCCAGGGCACTGAAGCTTTCTTT. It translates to CASTAAQGTEAFF. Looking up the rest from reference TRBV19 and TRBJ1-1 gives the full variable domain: DGGITQSPKYLFRKEGQNVTLSCEQNLNHDAMYWYRQDPGQGLRLIYYSQIVNDFQKGDIAEGYSVSREKKESFPLTVTSAQKNPTAFYLCASTAAQGTEAFFGQGTRLTVV.

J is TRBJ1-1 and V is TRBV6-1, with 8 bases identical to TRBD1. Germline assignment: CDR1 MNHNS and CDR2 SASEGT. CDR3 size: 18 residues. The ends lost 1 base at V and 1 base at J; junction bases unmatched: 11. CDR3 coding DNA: TGTGCCAGCAGTGAAGGTAGAGGACAGGGACGTTCGAACACTGAAGCTTTCTTT. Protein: CASSEGRGQGRSNTEAFF.

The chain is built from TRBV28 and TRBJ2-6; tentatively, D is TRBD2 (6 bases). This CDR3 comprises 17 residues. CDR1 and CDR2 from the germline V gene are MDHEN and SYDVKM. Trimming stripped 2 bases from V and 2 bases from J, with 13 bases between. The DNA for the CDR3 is TGTGCCAGCAGTTTAGCTTTGGGAGGAGCTGGGGCCAACGTCCTGACTTTC. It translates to CASSLALGGAGANVLTF.